The rows below give T cell receptor beta chains drawn from one sample of a study of molecular identifiers for immune sequencing clone quantification. One entry per CDR3 protein, called by TCRdb with MiXCR from the PCR reads. The data show approximately 590,000 distinct CDR3 sequences, with 25% seen just once and about 0.84% held by the top ten. Specimen: naive CD8+ T cells from blood, with Jurkat cell RNA spiked in. The receptors were gathered from a human donor in good health. Some libraries in this study had Jurkat cell RNA spiked in. CDR3s include the opening cysteine and the closing phenylalanine or tryptophan. Each record gives: CDR3 protein, CDR3 DNA, J gene, V gene, CDR3 length, D gene, clone size. The D gene is left open where the match is weak. Size is stated for part of the rows, as once, few or many counts, or as a class when the clone is expanded.

CDR3: CASSWSGGVFYEQYF; DNA: TGTGCCAGCAGCTGGTCAGGGGGCGTATTCTACGAGCAGTACTTC; J: TRBJ2-7; V: TRBV5-6; length: 15; D: TRBD1; size: many
CDR3: CASIDRSSYNEQFF; DNA: TGTGCCAGCATTGACAGGAGCTCCTACAATGAGCAGTTCTTC; J: TRBJ2-1; V: TRBV2; length: 14; D: .; size: .
CDR3: CASSIKYPNQPQHF; DNA: TGTGCCAGTAGTATTAAGTACCCTAATCAGCCCCAGCATTTT; J: TRBJ1-5; V: TRBV19; length: 14; D: .; size: few
CDR3: CASSQVFRTGDNYGYTF; DNA: TGCGCCAGCAGCCAAGTTTTCAGGACAGGCGATAACTATGGCTACACCTTC; J: TRBJ1-2; V: TRBV4-3; length: 17; D: TRBD1; size: few
CDR3: CSVVGTGLLFPEAFF; DNA: TGCAGCGTGGTAGGGACAGGGCTTTTGTTCCCTGAAGCTTTCTTT; J: TRBJ1-1; V: TRBV29-1; length: 15; D: TRBD1; size: few
CDR3: CASSQTGSVLVYEQYF; DNA: TGTGCCAGCAGCCAGACAGGCTCAGTCCTGGTCTACGAGCAGTACTTC; J: TRBJ2-7; V: TRBV4-2; length: 16; D: .; size: .
CDR3: CASSGLSQETQYF; DNA: TGTGCCAGCAGCGGCCTATCCCAAGAGACCCAGTACTTC; J: TRBJ2-5; V: TRBV11-2; length: 13; D: .; size: .
CDR3: CASSQDRLAPNTGELFF; DNA: TGCGCCAGCAGCCAAGATCGCCTAGCGCCTAACACCGGGGAGCTGTTTTTT; J: TRBJ2-2; V: TRBV4-3; length: 17; D: .; size: few
CDR3: CASSGRGLDEKLFF; DNA: TGTGCCAGCAGCGGCAGGGGGCTCGATGAAAAACTGTTTTTT; J: TRBJ1-4; V: TRBV7-9; length: 14; D: TRBD1; size: many
CDR3: CASSQDLTVSGNTIYF; DNA: TGTGCCAGCAGCCAAGATCTTACGGTTTCTGGAAACACCATATATTTT; J: TRBJ1-3; V: TRBV3-1; length: 16; D: .; size: .
CDR3: CASSPLVVVGVNSPLHF; DNA: TGTGCCAGCAGTCCTTTGGTTGTCGTGGGGGTTAATTCACCCCTCCACTTT; J: TRBJ1-6; V: TRBV27; length: 17; D: .; size: few
CDR3: CSAQVENTGELFF; DNA: TGCAGTGCTCAGGTGGAGAACACCGGGGAGCTGTTTTTT; J: TRBJ2-2; V: TRBV20-1; length: 13; D: .; size: few
CDR3: CASSPTGGRGTDTQYF; DNA: TGTGCCAGCAGCCCCACGGGTGGGAGGGGCACAGATACGCAGTATTTT; J: TRBJ2-3; V: TRBV3-1; length: 16; D: TRBD2; size: .
CDR3: CASSSGTGLHYGYTF; DNA: TGTGCCAGCAGTTCCGGGACAGGCCTTCACTATGGCTACACCTTC; J: TRBJ1-2; V: TRBV27; length: 15; D: TRBD1; size: .
CDR3: CASSEEVAGDYETQYF; DNA: TGTGCCAGCAGTGAAGAAGTAGCGGGGGATTACGAGACCCAGTACTTC; J: TRBJ2-5; V: TRBV2; length: 16; D: TRBD2; size: few
CDR3: CATSDRGGQPQHF; DNA: TGTGCCACCAGTGACAGGGGTGGTCAGCCCCAGCATTTT; J: TRBJ1-5; V: TRBV24-1; length: 13; D: .; size: few
CDR3: CASNRPQGGEKLFF; DNA: TGTGCCAGTAATAGGCCCCAAGGAGGTGAAAAACTGTTTTTT; J: TRBJ1-4; V: TRBV19; length: 14; D: .; size: .
CDR3: CSAIRGGTPPYEQYF; DNA: TGCAGTGCTATTCGAGGTGGGACACCGCCCTACGAGCAGTACTTC; J: TRBJ2-7; V: TRBV20-1; length: 15; D: .; size: .
CDR3: CASSPPVYGYTF; DNA: TGTGCCAGCAGCCCCCCCGTCTATGGCTACACCTTC; J: TRBJ1-2; V: TRBV7-9; length: 12; D: .; size: few
CDR3: CASSLNRGQEQYF; DNA: TGTGCCAGCAGCCTGAACAGGGGCCAGGAGCAGTACTTC; J: TRBJ2-7; V: TRBV5-6; length: 13; D: TRBD1; size: many
CDR3: CASKGKGDTQYF; DNA: TGTGCCAGCAAGGGGAAGGGAGATACGCAGTATTTT; J: TRBJ2-3; V: TRBV9; length: 12; D: .; size: many
CDR3: CASSESLEATEAFF; DNA: TGCGCCAGCAGTGAGTCGTTGGAGGCCACTGAGGCTTTCTTT; J: TRBJ1-1; V: TRBV10-2; length: 14; D: .; size: .
CDR3: CSVTGLTGELFF; DNA: TGCAGCGTGACAGGGTTAACCGGGGAGCTGTTTTTT; J: TRBJ2-2; V: TRBV29-1; length: 12; D: TRBD1; size: many
CDR3: CASTAFDVGGYGYTF; DNA: TGTGCCAGTACGGCGTTTGATGTTGGCGGCTATGGCTACACCTTC; J: TRBJ1-2; V: TRBV19; length: 15; D: .; size: .
CDR3: CASSPTSYNEQFF; DNA: TGTGCCAGCAGCCCCACGTCCTACAATGAGCAGTTCTTC; J: TRBJ2-1; V: TRBV27; length: 13; D: .; size: many
CDR3: CASAPYLSYEQYF; DNA: TGTGCTAGTGCCCCGTACCTATCCTACGAGCAGTACTTC; J: TRBJ2-7; V: TRBV12-5; length: 13; D: .; size: many
CDR3: CASSPPYSTDTQYF; DNA: TGTGCCAGCTCACCACCGTACAGTACAGATACGCAGTATTTT; J: TRBJ2-3; V: TRBV18; length: 14; D: .; size: many
CDR3: CASSPGGVDEQYF; DNA: TGTGCCAGCAGCCCGGGAGGGGTTGACGAGCAGTACTTC; J: TRBJ2-7; V: TRBV4-1; length: 13; D: TRBD2; size: many
CDR3: CAISDGQLTYEQYF; DNA: TGTGCCATCAGTGACGGCCAACTTACCTACGAGCAGTACTTC; J: TRBJ2-7; V: TRBV10-3; length: 14; D: .; size: few
CDR3: CATSEPNTGELFF; DNA: TGTGCCACCAGTGAACCGAACACCGGGGAGCTGTTTTTT; J: TRBJ2-2; V: TRBV24-1; length: 13; D: .; size: few
CDR3: CASSLVGSGMTYEQYF; DNA: TGTGCCAGCAGTTTGGTTGGGAGCGGAATGACCTACGAGCAGTACTTC; J: TRBJ2-7; V: TRBV28; length: 16; D: .; size: many
CDR3: CSAATGVSTGTQYF; DNA: TGCAGTGCTGCGACGGGAGTGAGCACAGGTACGCAGTATTTT; J: TRBJ2-3; V: TRBV20-1; length: 14; D: .; size: .
CDR3: CASSQRFPGLAGVLNYEQYF; DNA: TGCGCCAGCAGCCAAAGGTTTCCGGGACTAGCGGGAGTACTTAACTACGAGCAGTACTTC; J: TRBJ2-7; V: TRBV4-3; length: 20; D: TRBD2; size: few
CDR3: CASSRGAGDPYEQYF; DNA: TGTGCCAGCAGCCGAGGGGCGGGAGACCCCTACGAGCAGTACTTC; J: TRBJ2-7; V: TRBV9; length: 15; D: TRBD2; size: few